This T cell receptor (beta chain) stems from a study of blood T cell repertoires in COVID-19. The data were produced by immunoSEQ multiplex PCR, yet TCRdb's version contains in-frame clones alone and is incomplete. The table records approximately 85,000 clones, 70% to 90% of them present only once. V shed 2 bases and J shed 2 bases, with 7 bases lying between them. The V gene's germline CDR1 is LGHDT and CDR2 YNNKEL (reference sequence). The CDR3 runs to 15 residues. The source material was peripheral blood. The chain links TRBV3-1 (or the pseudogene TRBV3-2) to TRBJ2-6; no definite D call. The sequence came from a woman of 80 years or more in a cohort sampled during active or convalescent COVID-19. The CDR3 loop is CASSQKAPGANVLTF. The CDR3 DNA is TGTGCCAGCAGCCAAAAAGCCCCTGGGGCCAACGTCCTGACTTTC.